This T cell receptor beta chain was obtained from a study of OX40 agonist ivuxolimab in advanced cancers. Study-wide background: Patients with hepatocellular carcinoma, melanoma, renal cell or head and neck cancer made up the dose-escalation patients. General study results and limits: Relative to CD4+, CD8+ T cells held more expanded clones on average.

The CDR3 is made up of 14 amino acids. Germline CDR1 is LNHDA and CDR2 is SQIVND (reference sequence). Trimming at V came to 3 bases and at J to 2 bases, leaving 4 bases not matched to a gene. The table came from immunoSEQ multiplex PCR; TCRdb's copy has only in-frame clones and leaves some out. Of tens of thousands of clones in the sample, roughly 90% were seen once. With respect to this clone: Antigen unknown.

The chain joins TRBV19 to TRBJ2-7; 7 nucleotides align to TRBD1. The sample was CD4+ or CD8+ T cells sorted from blood, taken in a trial of the OX40 agonist ivuxolimab. The sequence came from an adult with an advanced solid tumor such as melanoma, head and neck, liver or kidney cancer. The DNA for the CDR3 is TGTGCCAGTAGTATCGGGGACAGTACCTACGAGCAGTACTTC. It translates to CASSIGDSTYEQYF.